What follows are 13 T cell receptor beta chains derived from one specimen sequenced in a study of early T cells in non-severe SARS-CoV-2 infection. Via MiXCR, TCRdb re-called the 5' RACE reads, giving one row per CDR3 protein. The table includes about 76,000 distinct CDR3 sequences, approximately 12% detected once. Sequencing was done on a sample of whole blood. Receptors originate from an adult who was a healthcare worker with PCR-confirmed SARS-CoV-2 infection or an uninfected control (not recorded which).

This clonotype was recorded many times. The gene calls are TRBV5-1 and TRBJ2-3; D is ambiguous. The CDR3 spans 14 residues. Per germline, CDR1 SGHRS and CDR2 YFSETQ. V lost 0 bases and J 2 bases, leaving 7 bases between the germline ends. CDR3: CASSLGQPTDTQYF. The CDR3 nucleotides read TGCGCCAGCAGCTTGGGGCAGCCCACAGATACGCAGTATTTT. The full variable domain, its missing parts supplied by reference TRBV5-1 and TRBJ2-3, is KAGVTQTPRYLIKTRGQQVTLSCSPISGHRSVSWYQQTPGQGLQFLFEYFSETQRNKGNFPGRFSGRQFSNSRSEMNVSTLELGDSALYLCASSLGQPTDTQYFGPGTRLTVL.

This clonotype occurred many times. This chain connects TRBV28 to TRBJ2-2; D is ambiguous. The V gene lost 7 bases and the J gene lost 3 bases, with 9 bases spanning the gap. The germline V gene encodes CDR1 MDHEN and CDR2 SYDVKM. This CDR3 is 13 amino acids long. The CDR3 loop is CASNVIDTGELFF. As DNA, the CDR3 is TGTGCCAGCAACGTGATTGACACCGGGGAGCTGTTTTTT.

This clonotype was observed a few times. The CDR3 protein is CASSLGPESDSIHGSYNEQFF. CDR3 nucleotides: TGTGCCAGCAGCTTAGGTCCCGAATCTGATTCTATCCACGGCTCCTACAATGAGCAGTTCTTC. The chain combines TRBV7-9 with TRBJ2-1, with no clear D. The germline CDR1 and CDR2 sequences are SEHNR and FQNEAQ (reference sequence). V was pared by 1 base and J by 0 bases, with 25 bases between. This CDR3 is built from 21 residues.

The table lists this clonotype with a few counts. The junction differs from germline at one of its ends, possibly a read error. The rearrangement uses TRBV29-1 and TRBJ2-2; TRBD2 aligns across 12 bases. Germline assignment: CDR1 SQVTM and CDR2 ANQGSEA. The CDR3 length is 14 residues. CDR3 amino acids: CSARTSGNSGELFF. CDR3 bases: TGCAGCGCCCGGACTAGCGGGAACTCCGGGGAGCTGTTTTTT.

This clonotype was counted a few times. The V gene is TRBV5-4, the J gene TRBJ2-5, with 15 nucleotides matching TRBD2. The CDR3 extends over 17 amino acids. V lost 4 bases, J lost 3 bases, and 7 bases stayed unmatched. Germline lookup yields CDR1 SGHNT and CDR2 YYREEE (reference sequence). In nucleotides, the CDR3 is TGTGCCAGCAGCGCTAGGACTAGCGGGAGGGGAGAAGAGACCCAGTACTTC. It encodes CASSARTSGRGEETQYF.

The V and J genes are TRBV28 and TRBJ2-1; maybe TRBD1 (5 bases). V shed 8 bases and J shed 3 bases, with 11 bases lying between them. The CDR3 covers 13 residues. CDR1 is MDHEN and CDR2 is SYDVKM in the germline V gene. The CDR3: CASRQGFYNEQFF. The CDR3, as DNA: TGTGCCAGCCGCCAGGGCTTCTACAATGAGCAGTTCTTC.

This chain connects TRBV28 to TRBJ2-5; a weak D match, TRBD1 (6 bases). The length of the CDR3 is 15 residues. Germline CDR1 and CDR2: MDHEN and SYDVKM. V lost 5 bases and J lost 5, with 18 bases in between. In DNA, the CDR3 is TGTGCCAGCAGTGCCTCGGACAGCTCTTTCGAGACCCAGTACTTC. Its translation: CASSASDSSFETQYF.

Only a few counts were recorded for this clonotype. The chain employs TRBV28 and TRBJ1-6; 7 bases are shared with TRBD1. The V and J ends lost 3 bases and 7 bases, in that order; junction bases with no gene match: 3. Per the germline V gene, CDR1 is MDHEN and CDR2 is SYDVKM. The CDR3 is 14 residues long. The CDR3 sequence is CASSFQDRNSPLHF. As DNA, the CDR3 is TGTGCCAGCAGTTTCCAGGACAGGAATTCACCCCTCCACTTT.

Many counts were recorded for this clonotype. The V and J genes are TRBV6-5 and TRBJ2-6; maybe TRBD1 (6 bases). V was cut by 3 bases and J by 0 bases, with 15 bases left in between. Germline V gives CDR1 MNHEY, CDR2 SVGAGI. This CDR3 contains 18 residues. CDR3 sequence reads: CASSYRGHSFSGANVLTF. The DNA for the CDR3 is TGTGCCAGCAGTTATCGGGGACACTCATTCTCTGGGGCCAACGTCCTGACTTTC.

The genes are TRBV6-2 or TRBV6-3 and TRBJ2-4, with D perhaps assigned TRBD1 or TRBD2 (5 bases each). V was trimmed by 9 bases and J by 2 bases, leaving 14 bases between them. Germline loops: CDR1 MNHEY, CDR2 SVGEGT. The CDR3 is 14 residues long. The CDR3 bases are TGTGCCAGTACCCGAGGGGTGCCCAAAAACATTCAGTACTTC. Amino acid sequence: CASTRGVPKNIQYF.

The chain has TRBV20-1 and TRBJ2-4, with D perhaps being TRBD1 or TRBD2 (6 bases each). The CDR3 has 16 residues. Germline-derived CDR1 and CDR2 are DFQATT and SNEGSKA (reference sequence). Trimming took off 5 bases at V and 0 bases at J, with 17 bases between the two ends. CDR3 nucleotide sequence: TGCAGTGCTGCAGAAGGGGGGACAATAGCCAAAAACATTCAGTACTTC. This sequence encodes CSAAEGGTIAKNIQYF.

The chain uses TRBV5-1 and TRBJ2-2, with 7 bases lining up with TRBD2. The length of the CDR3 is 16 residues. V was clipped by 1 base and J by 1 base; unmatched bases: 4. CDR1 and CDR2 from the germline V gene are SGHRS and YFSETQ. The CDR3 DNA is TGCGCCAGCAGCTTGCCAGCTAGCGGGAACACCGGGGAGCTGTTTTTT. Its translation is CASSLPASGNTGELFF.

The V call is TRBV3-1, the J call TRBJ1-1; TRBD1 might be the D (5 bases). Trimming removed 3 bases at V and 6 bases at J, with 14 bases between. The CDR3 runs 14 residues. Germline CDR1 reads LGHDT; CDR2 reads YNNKEL (reference sequence). CDR3 residues: CASSQAGYDSEAFF. CDR3 nucleotide sequence: TGTGCCAGCAGCCAGGCAGGGTATGATTCTGAAGCTTTCTTT.